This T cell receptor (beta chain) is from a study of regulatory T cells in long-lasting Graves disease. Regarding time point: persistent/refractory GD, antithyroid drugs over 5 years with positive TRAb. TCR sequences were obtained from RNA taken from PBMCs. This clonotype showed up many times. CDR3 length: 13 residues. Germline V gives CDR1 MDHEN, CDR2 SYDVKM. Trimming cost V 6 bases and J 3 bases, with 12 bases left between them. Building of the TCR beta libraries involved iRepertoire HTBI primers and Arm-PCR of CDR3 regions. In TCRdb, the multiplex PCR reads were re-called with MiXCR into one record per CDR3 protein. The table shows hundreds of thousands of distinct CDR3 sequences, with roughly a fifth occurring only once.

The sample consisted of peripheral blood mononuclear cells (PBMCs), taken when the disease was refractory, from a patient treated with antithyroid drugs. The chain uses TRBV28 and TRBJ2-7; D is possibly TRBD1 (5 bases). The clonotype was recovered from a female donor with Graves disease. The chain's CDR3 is CASSPLTDYEQYF. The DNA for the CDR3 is TGTGCCAGCAGCCCCCTGACAGACTACGAGCAGTACTTC.